Relative to its sample, the clone carrying this T cell receptor beta chain is medium-sized. Its antigen remains unidentified. These data belong to a study of T cell therapy after organ transplantation. The trim removed 2 bases at V and 0 bases at J, leaving 8 bases unmatched. CDR1 MNHNS and CDR2 SASEGT come from the germline V gene. CDR3 size: 18 residues. Documented time point: 4-8 weeks after completion of therapy. Method: immunoSEQ multiplex PCR; TCRdb's copy keeps in-frame clones and lacks some. The repertoire includes a few thousand clones, 65% to 80% of them detected once, and roughly two fifths sits in the top ten.

This TCR was recovered from a human patient who had received a solid organ transplant and had CMV disease. The graft donor may account for some of the T cells. The chain is built from TRBV6-1 and TRBJ1-5; TRBD1 agrees at 9 bases. This sample comprised CD8+ T cells from blood, obtained after autologous CMV-specific T cell therapy. The CDR3 is CASSEMGQGRYSNQPQHF. For the CDR3, the DNA is TGTGCCAGCAGTGAAATGGGACAGGGAAGGTATAGCAATCAGCCCCAGCATTTT.